The 11 T cell receptor beta chains below come from one sample, sequenced in a study of identical twins. TCRdb processed the 5' RACE reads anew with MiXCR; each CDR3 protein has one entry. The sample holds fewer than 350,000 distinct CDR3 sequences; less than 9% are singletons and the top ten take over 2%. A further study also used this sample, focusing on yellow fever vaccine responses in identical twins.

The sequenced material came from memory (CD45RO+) T cells sorted from blood. These receptors were collected from a woman younger than 35 in good health.

The table lists this clonotype with many counts. The CDR3 loop is CASSFLQGQVYGYTF. The CDR3 DNA follows: TGCGCCAGCAGCTTCTTACAGGGGCAAGTCTATGGCTACACCTTC. This chain joins TRBV5-1 and TRBJ1-2; 7 nucleotides agree with TRBD1. CDR1 is SGHRS and CDR2 is YFSETQ in the germline V gene. The CDR3 spans 15 residues. The V segment lost 2 bases and the J segment 4 bases; nucleotides outside the gene matches: 8.

This chain links TRBV28 with TRBJ1-2; TRBD1 aligns across 7 bases. Germline V gene lookup returns CDR1 MDHEN and CDR2 SYDVKM. V gave up 4 bases and J gave up 5 bases; unmatched junction bases: 10. The CDR3 length is 15 residues. CDR3 nucleotides: TGTGCCAGCAGTTCGGCAGGGGGGCTTTGGTATGGCTACACCTTC. This translates into CASSSAGGLWYGYTF.

The chain carries TRBV12-5 and TRBJ2-1, with D perhaps given as TRBD1 or TRBD2 (5 bases each). Germline loops: CDR1 LGHNT, CDR2 FRNRAP. CDR3 length equals 16 residues. The germline V and J ends were trimmed by 6 bases and 0 bases, with 15 bases remaining between them. The CDR3 sequence: CASGPGRGHSYNEQFF. DNA for the CDR3: TGTGCTAGTGGCCCTGGTCGGGGCCACTCCTACAATGAGCAGTTCTTC.

This clonotype turned up a few times. The chain uses TRBV12-3 or TRBV12-4 and TRBJ2-2; D is perhaps TRBD2 (6 bases). With 8 bases removed from V and 0 bases from J, the gap between germline ends came to 10 bases. The CDR3 covers 14 residues. The chain's CDR3 is CASWRGTNTGELFF. The CDR3 DNA sequence: TGTGCCAGCTGGCGCGGGACGAACACCGGGGAGCTGTTTTTT.

This clonotype occurred many times. The gene calls are TRBV5-1 and TRBJ2-1, with 7 bases aligning to TRBD2. With V trimmed by 5 bases and J by 5 bases, 10 bases remained unmatched. Germline V gene sequence: CDR1 SGHRS, CDR2 YFSETQ. The CDR3 spans 15 residues. The CDR3 loop is CASSSRTSFNNEQFF. The CDR3 DNA reads as TGCGCCAGCAGTTCTAGGACTAGTTTTAACAATGAGCAGTTCTTC.

In its sample, this clonotype was seen a few times. The chain has TRBV6-1 and TRBJ2-7; D might be TRBD1 or TRBD2, each matching 5 bases. CDR3 size: 14 residues. In germline, CDR1 is MNHNS, CDR2 SASEGT. Trimming left V 6 bases short and J 5 bases short, with 17 bases between. For the CDR3, the DNA is TGTGCCAGCAGGAAAGTCACCGGGACGAACGAGCAGTACGTC. Translated, it gives CASRKVTGTNEQYV.

This chain uses TRBV21-1 with TRBJ2-7. TRBV21-1 is shown as a pseudogene. The CDR3 has 15 amino acids. CDR3 DNA: TGTGCCAGCAGCAAAGCAGGTCATCCTAATCGCGAGCAGTACGTC. Amino acid sequence: CASSKAGHPNREQYV.

In this sample, this clonotype turned up many times. V is TRBV7-3 and J is TRBJ2-7, with 7 bases matching TRBD2. V lost 1 base to trimming and J lost 4 bases; unmatched junction nucleotides: 10. Germline CDR1 and CDR2: SGHTA and FQGTGA. The CDR3 loop spans 16 amino acids. The CDR3 loop is CASSLKGGGSLYEQYF. The CDR3 region has the DNA TGTGCCAGCAGCTTAAAGGGCGGGGGTTCCCTTTACGAGCAGTACTTC.

This clonotype was counted at least ten times. The rearrangement links TRBV14 to TRBJ2-5; D not resolved. The CDR3 totals 11 residues. Germline-derived CDR1 and CDR2 are SGHDN and FVKESK. Trimming removed 2 bases at V and 5 bases at J, with 3 bases between. CDR3 bases: TGTGCCAGCAGCCAACTGGAGACCCAGTACTTC. Amino acids: CASSQLETQYF.

The chain uses TRBV28 and TRBJ2-1; TRBD2 aligns across 16 bases. The V segment lost 5 bases and the J segment 13 bases; nucleotides outside the gene matches: 8. Germline V gives CDR1 MDHEN, CDR2 SYDVKM. This CDR3 contains 15 residues. Here the CDR3 reads CASSPGLAGGGDQFF. CDR3 bases: TGTGCCAGCAGTCCGGGACTAGCGGGAGGGGGGGATCAGTTCTTC. The entire variable domain, with the rest obtained from reference TRBV28 and TRBJ2-1, is as follows: DVKVTQSSRYLVKRTGEKVFLECVQDMDHENMFWYRQDPGLGLRLIYFSYDVKMKEKGDIPEGYSVSREKKERFSLILESASTNQTSMYLCASSPGLAGGGDQFFGPGTRLTVL.

The genes are TRBV7-3 and TRBJ2-7, with 13 positions matching TRBD2. V was pared by 4 bases and J by 7 bases, with 7 bases of the junction left unmatched. CDR3 length: 15 residues. The V gene's germline CDR1 is SGHTA and CDR2 FQGTGA. The CDR3 DNA follows: TGTGCCAGCAGCTCAGGACTAGCGGGAGCGGGGGAGCAGTACTTC. Amino acid sequence: CASSSGLAGAGEQYF.